These 2 T cell receptor beta chains were all obtained from the same sample, sequenced in a study of human T cells and chemical hapten exposure. TCRdb called the RACE reads again in MiXCR, with one record for every CDR3 protein. Counted here are approximately 89,000 distinct CDR3 sequences, 10% occurring once; the ten biggest clones make up approximately 2.3%. Time point specified: patch test 2, 6 weeks after DPC sensitization. The sample's treatment: therapeutic diphenylcyclopropenone sensitization with weekly scalp DPC. The sample consisted of whole blood, taken in connection with sensitization to the hapten diphenylcyclopropenone (DPC). Receptors were obtained from a woman aged 25 to 39 with alopecia areata. Some clones in this sample may be carry-over from other donors' samples.

This clonotype showed up just a few times. This chain links TRBV28 with TRBJ2-5; no firm D call. CDR1 is MDHEN and CDR2 is SYDVKM in the germline V gene. CDR3 length equals 14 residues. With 2 bases removed from V and 4 bases from J, the gap between germline ends came to 11 bases. CDR3 region: CASSLDRRIETQYF. DNA of the CDR3: TGTGCCAGCAGTTTAGATAGGAGAATAGAGACCCAGTACTTC.

This clonotype was observed a few times. The gene calls are TRBV11-3 and TRBJ1-1; 10 bases align to TRBD1. The ends lost 5 bases at V and 7 bases at J; junction bases unmatched: 10. Germline loops: CDR1 SGHNT, CDR2 YENEEA. The CDR3 extends over 15 amino acids. The CDR3 is CASSAPGQGSHEAFF. DNA for the CDR3: TGTGCCAGCAGCGCGCCGGGACAGGGGTCCCATGAAGCTTTCTTT.